The 22 T cell receptor beta chains below were found in one sample sequenced in a study of CXCR3 chemokines and chemotherapy response in bladder cancer. A single record per CDR3 protein comes from TCRdb applying MiXCR to the PCR reads. This repertoire shows 13,000 or so distinct CDR3 sequences, roughly 12% found once; its top ten account for 20% to 30%. Sampling was carried out from a patient whose treatment included neoadjuvant chemotherapy. The receptors were gathered from a human donor with bladder cancer that did not respond to neoadjuvant chemotherapy.

Turning to this clonotype: A much more abundant neighbour one base away suggests this may be a read error. This rearrangement joins TRBV12-3 or TRBV12-4 to TRBJ2-1; D is perhaps TRBD1 or TRBD2 (5 bases each). The CDR3 spans 12 residues. CDR3 in DNA: TGTGTCAGCAGTTTAGGGGAGAATGAGCAGTTCTTC. Its translation: CVSSLGENEQFF.

This clonotype is termed medium-sized. The gene calls are TRBV29-1 and TRBJ2-3, with 8 bases lining up with TRBD2. The germline V gene has CDR1 SQVTM and CDR2 ANQGSEA. V dropped 5 bases and J dropped 3; count of bases not matched to a gene: 7. The CDR3 runs to 14 residues. The CDR3 reads CSVREREITDTQYF. The CDR3 bases are TGCAGCGTTAGGGAGCGGGAGATTACAGATACGCAGTATTTT.

This clonotype was counted at least ten times. The CDR3, as DNA: TGTGCCAGCACACAGGGACCTGGCGATGAGCAGTTCTTC. Its translation is CASTQGPGDEQFF. This chain joins TRBV7-9 and TRBJ2-1, with D possibly matching TRBD1 (6 bases). This CDR3 has 13 residues. With 7 bases removed from V and 8 bases from J, the gap between germline ends came to 15 bases. Germline CDR1 is SEHNR and CDR2 is FQNEAQ (reference sequence).

The chain has TRBV28 and TRBJ1-4; 8 bases match TRBD1. V lost 7 bases to trimming and J lost 5 bases; unmatched junction nucleotides: 6. The CDR3 covers 14 residues. The germline gives CDR1 MDHEN, CDR2 SYDVKM. Here the CDR3 reads CASKGTGGNEKLFF. In nucleotides, the CDR3 is TGTGCCAGCAAAGGGACAGGAGGAAATGAAAAACTGTTTTTT. Using reference TRBV28 and TRBJ1-4 for the parts outside the CDR3, the full variable domain is DVKVTQSSRYLVKRTGEKVFLECVQDMDHENMFWYRQDPGLGLRLIYFSYDVKMKEKGDIPEGYSVSREKKERFSLILESASTNQTSMYLCASKGTGGNEKLFFGSGTQLSVL.

This clonotype occurred many times. The chain is built from TRBV7-3 and TRBJ2-1; a weak D match, TRBD1 (6 bases). The CDR3 loop spans 12 amino acids. V lost 5 bases and J 8 bases, leaving 10 bases between the germline ends. The germline V gene encodes CDR1 SGHTA and CDR2 FQGTGA. As DNA, the CDR3 is TGTGCCAGCAGCGTGGACAGAGATGAGCAGTTCTTC. Translating it yields CASSVDRDEQFF.

This clonotype was counted ten times or more. The V and J genes are TRBV30 and TRBJ2-7; possible D gene TRBD1, 6 bases. The CDR3 spans 13 residues. V gave up 0 bases and J gave up 5 bases, with 11 bases separating them. Germline V lookup: CDR1 GTSNPN, CDR2 SVGIG (reference sequence). This chain's CDR3 is CAWSVSGGHEQYF. The DNA of the CDR3 is TGTGCCTGGAGTGTTTCTGGGGGCCACGAGCAGTACTTC.

There are many counts of this clonotype. The rearrangement uses TRBV6-1 and TRBJ2-1; 7 bases align to TRBD1. V trimming: 3 bases; J trimming: 7 bases; junction bases outside the gene matches: 15. Germline CDR1 MNHNS, CDR2 SASEGT. CDR3 length: 17 amino acids. This CDR3 reads CASSDGVGGTTRNEQFF. CDR3 coding DNA: TGTGCCAGCAGTGATGGAGTAGGGGGCACGACCCGAAATGAGCAGTTCTTC.

This clonotype appeared many times. This chain joins TRBV24-1 and TRBJ2-5; TRBD1 might be the D (6 bases). The germline gives CDR1 KGHDR, CDR2 SFDVKD. Trimming shortened V by 3 bases and J by 3 bases, and 13 bases separated the two germline ends. The length of the CDR3 is 15 residues. The DNA for the CDR3 is TGTGCCACCAGTGATCCTGCAGCAGGGGAAGAGACCCAGTACTTC. Its translation is CATSDPAAGEETQYF.

V is TRBV5-6 and J is TRBJ1-2, with 8 bases identical to TRBD1. The CDR3 sequence is 16 residues long. Looked up from germline, CDR1 is SGHDT and CDR2 is YYEEEE. After removal of 0 bases from V and 4 bases from J, the junction contained 8 bases not matched to a gene. The CDR3 loop reads CASSLVGGRGRYGYTF. In DNA form, the CDR3 reads TGTGCCAGCAGCTTGGTAGGCGGCAGGGGGCGCTATGGCTACACCTTC.

This clonotype counts as medium-sized (0.01 to 0.1%). This chain connects TRBV6-6 to TRBJ2-3; no clear D gene. Germline loops: CDR1 MNHNY, CDR2 SVGAGI (reference sequence). There are 14 residues in the CDR3. Trimming took off 6 bases at V and 0 bases at J, with 10 bases between the two ends. The CDR3 DNA reads TGTGCCAGCAGCCCGACGGTTAGCACAGATACGCAGTATTTT. Encoded protein: CASSPTVSTDTQYF.

Of note for this clonotype: This may stem from a read error, because a much larger clone lies one nucleotide away. The chain has TRBV5-6 and TRBJ1-4; D gene unclear. CDR3 length: 13 amino acids. The germline V gene encodes CDR1 SGHDT and CDR2 YYEEEE. Trimming removed 0 bases at V and 10 bases at J, with 10 bases between. The CDR3 DNA reads as TGTGCCAGCAGCTTGGGATCCCGTGTAAAACTGTTTTTT. This encodes CASSLGSRVKLFF.

This clonotype was seen at least ten times. V gene TRBV7-9 combines with J gene TRBJ1-1; 7 nucleotides agree with TRBD1. The germline gives CDR1 SEHNR, CDR2 FQNEAQ (reference sequence). This CDR3 is built from 14 residues. The ends lost 5 bases at V and 4 bases at J; junction bases unmatched: 7. CDR3 region: CASSPRQGGTEAFF. In DNA, the CDR3 is TGTGCCAGCAGCCCGAGACAGGGTGGCACTGAAGCTTTCTTT.

J is TRBJ1-2 and V is TRBV7-9; 12 bases match TRBD1. With 0 bases clipped from V and 7 bases from J, the junction kept 6 bases outside the gene matches. Per germline, CDR1 SEHNR and CDR2 FQNEAQ (reference sequence). CDR3 length: 16 residues. CDR3: CASSLAAGTGGSGYTF. The CDR3 DNA follows: TGTGCCAGCAGCTTAGCTGCCGGGACAGGGGGCTCTGGCTACACCTTC.

This chain connects TRBV5-5 to TRBJ2-5, with 7 bases fitting TRBD1. The CDR3 is made up of 15 amino acids. V lost 3 bases and J lost 2; bases outside the gene matches: 7. Looked up from germline, CDR1 is SGHKS and CDR2 is YYEKEE (reference sequence). CDR3 protein: CASSWYMGQQETQYF. In DNA form, the CDR3 reads TGTGCCAGCAGCTGGTACATGGGACAGCAAGAGACCCAGTACTTC.

In this sample, this clonotype is medium-sized (0.01 to 0.1%). This rearrangement joins TRBV29-1 to TRBJ1-1, with unresolved D. The CDR3 spans 10 residues. The germline V gene encodes CDR1 SQVTM and CDR2 ANQGSEA. Trimming removed 8 bases at V and 0 bases at J, with 4 bases between. The CDR3 DNA follows: TGCAGCCCCATGAACACTGAAGCTTTCTTT. Protein sequence: CSPMNTEAFF.

The rearrangement joins TRBV5-3 to TRBJ2-4; the match to TRBD1 covers 11 bases. TRBV5-3 is filed as an ORF, its function uncertain. The J segment lost 7 bases and the V segment lost 4 bases, leaving 4 bases of the junction unmatched. The CDR3 totals 14 residues. The CDR3 reads CARSLGTGGNIQYF. CDR3 DNA: TGTGCCAGAAGCCTTGGGACAGGGGGGAACATTCAGTACTTC.

The rearrangement links TRBV4-2 to TRBJ1-5; 11 bases line up with TRBD1. Germline V lookup: CDR1 LGHNA, CDR2 YNFKEQ. There are 19 residues in the CDR3. V was pared by 4 bases and J by 5 bases, with 16 bases of the junction left unmatched. The CDR3 DNA is TGTGCCAGCAGCCCCGTACCTGGACAGGGGGCCGAAACAGATCAGCCCCAGCATTTT. It specifies CASSPVPGQGAETDQPQHF.

This clonotype was seen a few times. The rearrangement joins TRBV20-1 to TRBJ2-2; D may be TRBD1 or TRBD2 (5 bases each). The ends were cut back, 2 bases at V and 7 bases at J, with 8 bases in the middle. The CDR3 length is 12 residues. Germline loops: CDR1 DFQATT, CDR2 SNEGSKA (reference sequence). This CDR3 is CSARTGGGELFF. In DNA form, the CDR3 reads TGCAGTGCTAGAACTGGGGGCGGGGAGCTGTTTTTT.

This clonotype was counted ten times or more. The J gene is TRBJ2-7, the V gene TRBV18, with 8 bases matching TRBD1. The CDR3 has 12 residues. The V and J ends lost 5 bases and 5 bases, in that order; junction bases with no gene match: 2. Germline V gene lookup returns CDR1 KGHSH and CDR2 LQKENI. The CDR3 DNA is TGTGCCAGCTCAGGACAGGGACACGAGCAGTACTTC. It translates to CASSGQGHEQYF.

This clonotype was observed a few times. The chain joins TRBV18 to TRBJ1-4, with D possibly being TRBD1 (5 bases). The CDR3 totals 16 residues. Trimming pared 3 bases from V and 0 bases from J, leaving 11 bases between. Germline V lookup: CDR1 KGHSH, CDR2 LQKENI. CDR3: CASSPNSQATNEKLFF. In DNA form, the CDR3 reads TGTGCCAGCTCACCCAATTCACAGGCAACTAATGAAAAACTGTTTTTT. Together with reference TRBV18 and TRBJ1-4, the CDR3 gives the full variable domain: NAGVMQNPRHLVRRRGQEARLRCSPMKGHSHVYWYRQLPEEGLKFMVYLQKENIIDESGMPKERFSAEFPKEGPSILRIQQVVRGDSAAYFCASSPNSQATNEKLFFGSGTQLSVL.

In its sample, this clonotype ranks as large (0.1 to 1%). The J gene is TRBJ1-2, the V gene TRBV10-3; weak D call: TRBD1 (6 bases). The CDR3 is 13 residues long. Germline CDR1 reads ENHRY; CDR2 reads SYGVKD. V was cut by 6 bases and J by 6 bases, with 14 bases left in between. CDR3 in DNA: TGTGCCATCAGCCATACAGGGAGTAATGGCTACACCTTC. It codes for CAISHTGSNGYTF.

At least ten counts were recorded for this clonotype. The chain carries TRBV12-3 or TRBV12-4 and TRBJ2-6; no definite D call. The V and J ends lost 3 bases and 2 bases respectively, with 20 bases between them. CDR3 length: 19 residues. This CDR3 is CASSLQPGRWLPGANVLTF. The CDR3 DNA follows: TGTGCCAGCAGTTTGCAGCCCGGCAGATGGCTGCCTGGGGCCAACGTCCTGACTTTC.